This passage covers 26 T cell receptor beta chains from one sample sequenced in a study of OX40 agonist ivuxolimab in advanced cancers. Profiling relied on immunoSEQ multiplex PCR, and the TCRdb table lists in-frame clones only, not all of them. The top ten clones hold more than 0.45% of a sample with some 74,000 clones, 65% to 90% of them seen once. Sample: CD4+ or CD8+ T cells sorted from blood, taken in a trial of the OX40 agonist ivuxolimab. The receptors here all came from an adult with an advanced solid tumor such as melanoma, head and neck, liver or kidney cancer.

The CDR3 protein is CASNVGTSQETQYF. CDR3 nucleotide sequence: TGTGCCAGCAACGTCGGGACTTCACAAGAGACCCAGTACTTC. The rearrangement links TRBV2 to TRBJ2-5; TRBD2 might be the D (6 bases). Trimming left V 7 bases short and J 2 bases short, with 14 bases between. Per the germline V gene, CDR1 is SNHLY and CDR2 is FYNNEI. This CDR3 is 14 amino acids long.

The V and J genes are TRBV9 and TRBJ2-2; 8 bases match TRBD2. This CDR3 comprises 15 residues. Germline assignment: CDR1 SGDLS and CDR2 YYNGEE. Unmatched junction bases numbered 7, after V lost 3 bases and J lost 6 bases. The CDR3 sequence is CASSAGLAPAGELFF. The CDR3 DNA follows: TGTGCCAGCAGCGCCGGACTAGCCCCCGCCGGGGAGCTGTTTTTT.

This clone has a single count. The chain recombines TRBV2 with TRBJ2-2; 9 nucleotides match TRBD1. V trimming: 4 bases; J trimming: 5 bases; junction bases outside the gene matches: 8. The CDR3 contains 16 residues. Germline V gene lookup returns CDR1 SNHLY and CDR2 FYNNEI. Here the CDR3 DNA reads TGTGCCAGCAGTGCCCGACAGGGGGTGGGGACCGGGGAGCTGTTTTTT. Translation: CASSARQGVGTGELFF. Full variable domain (remainder filled in from reference TRBV2 and TRBJ2-2): EPEVTQTPSHQVTQMGQEVILRCVPISNHLYFYWYRQILGQKVEFLVSFYNNEISEKSEIFDDQFSVERPDGSNFTLKIRSTKLEDSAMYFCASSARQGVGTGELFFGEGSRLTVL.

This chain connects TRBV9 to TRBJ1-1, with a possible D match to TRBD1 (6 bases). The CDR3 contains 14 residues. Trimming cost V 0 bases and J 6 bases, with 12 bases left between them. Germline V lookup: CDR1 SGDLS, CDR2 YYNGEE. The CDR3 nucleotides are TGTGCCAGCAGCGTAGAACCAGGGGCCGCTGAAGCTTTCTTT. As protein: CASSVEPGAAEAFF.

The V call is TRBV10-3, the J call TRBJ1-6; no clear D gene. The CDR3 is 16 amino acids. The germline V and J ends were trimmed by 1 base and 1 base, with 8 bases remaining between them. Germline lookup yields CDR1 ENHRY and CDR2 SYGVKD. CDR3 region: CAISEFLGSYNSPLHF. CDR3 nucleotides: TGTGCCATCAGTGAGTTTTTAGGATCCTATAATTCACCCCTCCACTTT.

The V call is TRBV7-3, the J call TRBJ2-2, with 7 bases fitting TRBD2. Trimming took 2 bases from V and 6 from J; bases not matched to a gene: 3. The CDR3 totals 14 residues. Germline loops: CDR1 SGHTA, CDR2 FQGTGA. The CDR3 bases are TGTGCCAGCAGCTTAGGCGGGAGATCCGGGGAGCTGTTTTTT. Translating gives CASSLGGRSGELFF.

The J gene is TRBJ2-3, the V gene TRBV15; 11 nucleotides line up with TRBD1. The CDR3 is made up of 14 amino acids. With 3 bases clipped from V and 4 bases from J, the junction kept 0 bases outside the gene matches. CDR1 and CDR2 (germline): LNHNV, YYDKDF (reference sequence). CDR3 loop: CATSRDRGPDTQYF. CDR3 nucleotide sequence: TGTGCCACCAGCAGGGACAGGGGGCCAGATACGCAGTATTTT.

This clone was detected once. The gene calls are TRBV5-4 and TRBJ2-7, with D possibly called TRBD1 or TRBD2 (5 bases each). Germline values: CDR1 SGHNT, CDR2 YYREEE (reference sequence). Trimming removed 4 bases at V and 5 bases at J, with 19 bases between. This CDR3 contains 15 residues. CDR3 sequence (DNA): TGTGCCAGCAGCCCCGGGACCCGAGAGACGAACGAGCAGTACTTC. It is translated as CASSPGTRETNEQYF.

The chain employs TRBV29-1 and TRBJ1-2; D remains ambiguous. The CDR3 covers 14 residues. Trimming stripped 5 bases from V and 3 bases from J, with 16 bases between. The germline V gene has CDR1 SQVTM and CDR2 ANQGSEA. The CDR3 region has the DNA TGCAGCGTTCCCCACTTCCTCTCGGACTATGGCTACACCTTC. Residues: CSVPHFLSDYGYTF. Full variable domain (outside the CDR3, taken from reference TRBV29-1 and TRBJ1-2): SAVISQKPSRDICQRGTSLTIQCQVDSQVTMMFWYRQQPGQSLTLIATANQGSEATYESGFVIDKFPISRPNLTFSTLTVSNMSPEDSSIYLCSVPHFLSDYGYTFGSGTRLTVV.

This clone has a single count. This rearrangement joins TRBV25-1 to TRBJ1-1; D might be TRBD1 (5 bases). CDR1 and CDR2 from the germline V gene are MGHDK and SYGVNS. This CDR3 comprises 13 residues. V gave up 7 bases and J gave up 5 bases, with 14 bases separating them. The CDR3 here is CASKGARGTEAFF. The CDR3, as DNA: TGTGCCAGCAAGGGCGCCCGGGGGACTGAAGCTTTCTTT.

The chain has TRBV6-1 and TRBJ2-7; no reliable D call. The germline CDR1 and CDR2 sequences are MNHNS and SASEGT. V lost 4 bases, J lost 0 bases, and 4 bases lay in between. This CDR3 is 12 amino acids long. CDR3 protein: CASSVNSYEQYF. The CDR3 DNA reads as TGTGCCAGCAGTGTTAACTCCTACGAGCAGTACTTC.

The chain employs TRBV5-4 and TRBJ1-2; unclear D gene. Germline V gene lookup returns CDR1 SGHNT and CDR2 YYREEE (reference sequence). This CDR3 comprises 13 residues. Trimming shortened V by 5 bases and J by 8 bases, and 16 bases separated the two germline ends. CDR3 sequence (DNA): TGTGCCAGCAGTCGACCGGGAAGCCGAGGCTACACCTTC. This sequence encodes CASSRPGSRGYTF.

This clone was counted a few times. Here the CDR3 DNA reads TGTGCCAGCAGCTCCCGGACAGCATACGAGCAGTACTTC. Translating it yields CASSSRTAYEQYF. The rearrangement links TRBV7-9 to TRBJ2-7, with a weak D call TRBD1 (6 bases). The germline V and J ends were trimmed by 4 bases and 4 bases, with 11 bases remaining between them. The CDR3 loop spans 13 amino acids. Germline V gene sequence: CDR1 SEHNR, CDR2 FQNEAQ (reference sequence). Together with reference TRBV7-9 and TRBJ2-7, the CDR3 gives the full variable domain: DTGVSQNPRHKITKRGQNVTFRCDPISEHNRLYWYRQTLGQGPEFLTYFQNEAQLEKSRLLSDRFSAERPKGSFSTLEIQRTEQGDSAMYLCASSSRTAYEQYFGPGTRLTVT.

The V and J genes are TRBV7-9 and TRBJ2-7, with 7 nucleotides matching TRBD1. After removal of 1 base from V and 8 bases from J, the junction contained 5 bases not matched to a gene. This CDR3 has 13 amino acids. Germline lookup yields CDR1 SEHNR and CDR2 FQNEAQ (reference sequence). This chain's CDR3 is CASSLGQGNQQYF. The CDR3 DNA reads as TGTGCCAGCAGCTTAGGACAGGGCAACCAGCAGTACTTC.

This clone appeared a single time. This chain joins TRBV4-3 and TRBJ1-2; D is unresolved. This CDR3 comprises 14 residues. The V end was cut by 1 base, the J end by 5 bases, with 11 bases between. CDR1 LGHNA and CDR2 YSLEER come from the germline V gene. The CDR3 DNA reads TGCGCCAGCAGCCAAGGGGGTGGGAGATATGGCTACACCTTC. As protein: CASSQGGGRYGYTF.

This clone was recorded once. The rearrangement links TRBV7-9 to TRBJ1-4; TRBD1 matches 7 bases. The V segment lost 5 bases and the J segment 3 bases; nucleotides outside the gene matches: 3. Germline CDR1 is SEHNR and CDR2 is FQNEAQ (reference sequence). The CDR3 spans 14 residues. CDR3 region: CASSPTGANEKLFF. The CDR3 nucleotides are TGTGCCAGCAGCCCTACAGGGGCTAATGAAAAACTGTTTTTT.

This chain joins TRBV27 and TRBJ1-2; the D gene is possibly TRBD1 (5 bases). Germline CDR1 is MNHEY and CDR2 is SMNVEV (reference sequence). V was pared by 3 bases and J by 2 bases, with 10 bases between. The CDR3 is 14 amino acids. CDR3 DNA: TGTGCCAGCAGTTTTGACAGCCGAAACTATGGCTACACCTTC. As protein: CASSFDSRNYGYTF.

The chain is built from TRBV7-2 and TRBJ2-7; 9 nucleotides align to TRBD2. The CDR3 runs 14 residues. The V gene end was trimmed by 2 bases and the J gene end by 6 bases; junction bases not matched to a gene: 5. Germline V gene sequence: CDR1 SGHTA, CDR2 FQGNSA. The CDR3 DNA is TGTGCCAGCAGCTTAAAGGGACTAGCTCGCGAGCAGTACTTC. Translated: CASSLKGLAREQYF.

The chain couples TRBV11-2 to TRBJ2-7; a possible D gene is TRBD2 (6 bases). This CDR3 has 11 residues. Deletions cut 4 bases from V and 7 bases from J, with 8 bases between. Germline V gene sequence: CDR1 SGHAT, CDR2 FQNNGV. The CDR3 nucleotides read TGTGCCAGCAGCTATGGGGGGGAGCAGTACTTC. Protein sequence: CASSYGGEQYF.

This chain's CDR3 is CASSLPLGPTSGNTIYF. The CDR3 region has the DNA TGTGCCAGCAGTTTACCCCTGGGTCCAACCTCTGGAAACACCATATATTTT. The chain is built from TRBV27 and TRBJ1-3, with unresolved D. Per the germline V gene, CDR1 is MNHEY and CDR2 is SMNVEV (reference sequence). Trimming pared 2 bases from V and 0 bases from J, leaving 14 bases between. The CDR3 runs to 17 residues.

This clone was detected once. The chain uses TRBV11-1 and TRBJ2-3, with D hard to call. The CDR3 length is 14 residues. Germline CDR1 SGHAT, CDR2 FQDESV (reference sequence). V lost 1 base, J lost 4 bases, and 9 bases lay in between. CDR3 coding DNA: TGTGCCAGCAGCTTAGAGATGTCAGCAGATACGCAGTATTTT. As protein: CASSLEMSADTQYF. Full variable domain (outside the CDR3, taken from reference TRBV11-1 and TRBJ2-3): EAEVAQSPRYKITEKSQAVAFWCDPISGHATLYWYRQILGQGPELLVQFQDESVVDDSQLPKDRFSAERLKGVDSTLKIQPAELGDSAMYLCASSLEMSADTQYFGPGTRLTVL.

The chain is built from TRBV19 and TRBJ1-2; 11 bases are shared with TRBD1. CDR1 is LNHDA and CDR2 is SQIVND in the germline V gene (reference sequence). The CDR3 spans 12 residues. Trimming took 8 bases from V and 7 from J; bases not matched to a gene: 3. The CDR3 DNA reads TGTGCCAGTGGGACAGGGGGTAGTGGCTACACCTTC. Translated: CASGTGGSGYTF.

The J gene is TRBJ2-1, the V gene TRBV18, with D perhaps TRBD2 (6 bases). Trimming took off 4 bases at V and 0 bases at J, with 10 bases between the two ends. The CDR3 is 15 amino acids. In germline, CDR1 is KGHSH, CDR2 LQKENI. Here the CDR3 reads CASSLAALSYNEQFF. As DNA, the CDR3 is TGTGCCAGCTCACTAGCGGCCCTCTCCTACAATGAGCAGTTCTTC.

The gene calls are TRBV6-1 and TRBJ1-2, with 7 bases lining up with TRBD1. V lost 6 bases to trimming and J lost 8 bases; unmatched junction nucleotides: 9. The CDR3 runs to 13 residues. Germline CDR1 MNHNS, CDR2 SASEGT. CDR3 sequence (DNA): TGTGCCAGCAGCCAGGACAGGCGAGGCGGCTACACCTTC. As protein: CASSQDRRGGYTF.

The V and J genes are TRBV6-5 and TRBJ1-1, with D hard to call. The CDR3 runs to 14 residues. Trimming pared 10 bases from V and 5 bases from J, leaving 20 bases between. Germline CDR1 MNHEY, CDR2 SVGAGI. The CDR3 DNA follows: TGTGCCACCCGACGCCGGAGGGAAGAAACTGAAGCTTTCTTT. Amino acid sequence: CATRRRREETEAFF.

This chain links TRBV18 with TRBJ2-7, with TRBD1 identical over 7 bases. The V segment lost 6 bases and the J segment 0 bases; nucleotides outside the gene matches: 5. Germline V gene lookup returns CDR1 KGHSH and CDR2 LQKENI. This CDR3 spans 14 amino acids. The CDR3 DNA follows: TGTGCCAGCTCCCCGGGACAGAGCTCCTACGAGCAGTACTTC. Amino acid sequence: CASSPGQSSYEQYF.